These 2 T cell receptor beta chains were sequenced from one sample in a study of cytomegalovirus exposure and HLA in healthy donors. The PCR had 60 Vbeta and 13 Jbeta primers. Clones were read by immunoSEQ multiplex PCR, and TCRdb kept only the in-frame ones, dropping some. The sample carries roughly 130,000 clones, around 79% recorded once. Source material: PBMCs. The receptors were gathered from a female donor in good health and CMV-seronegative.

This clone has only a few counts. The chain links TRBV7-6 to TRBJ2-1; D is possibly TRBD2 (6 bases). There are 15 residues in the CDR3. Germline V gene lookup returns CDR1 SGHVS and CDR2 FNYEAQ. V lost 4 bases and J 7 bases, leaving 17 bases between the germline ends. The CDR3 is CASSSQGDSTNEQFF. For the CDR3, the DNA is TGTGCCAGCAGCTCCCAAGGGGACTCCACGAATGAGCAGTTCTTC.

CDR3 loop: CASSLGAPGWGTEAFF. CDR3 DNA: TGTGCCAGCAGTTTAGGGGCTCCCGGATGGGGCACTGAAGCTTTCTTT. The chain joins TRBV27 to TRBJ1-1; D is perhaps TRBD1 (5 bases). V was trimmed by 2 bases and J by 4 bases, leaving 17 bases between them. The length of the CDR3 is 16 residues. From germline, CDR1 is MNHEY and CDR2 SMNVEV (reference sequence).